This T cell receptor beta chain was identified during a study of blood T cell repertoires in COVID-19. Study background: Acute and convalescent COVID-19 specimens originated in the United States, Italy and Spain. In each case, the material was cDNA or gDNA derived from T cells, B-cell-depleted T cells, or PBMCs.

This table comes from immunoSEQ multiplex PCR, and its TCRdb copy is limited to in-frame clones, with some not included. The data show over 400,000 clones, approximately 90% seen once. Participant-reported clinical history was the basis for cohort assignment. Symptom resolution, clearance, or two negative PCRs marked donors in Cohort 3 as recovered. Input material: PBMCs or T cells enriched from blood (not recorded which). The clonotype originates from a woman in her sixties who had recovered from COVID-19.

This chain's CDR3 is CASSVVPTGMNTEAFF. The DNA of the CDR3 is TGTGCCAGCAGCGTAGTCCCGACAGGAATGAACACTGAAGCTTTCTTT. V usage is TRBV9 and J usage is TRBJ1-1; weak D call: TRBD1 (6 bases). V gave up 0 bases and J gave up 0 bases, with 12 bases separating them. The CDR3 runs 16 residues. Germline CDR1 is SGDLS and CDR2 is YYNGEE.